This T cell receptor beta chain is drawn from a study of blood T cell repertoires in COVID-19. Trimming at V came to 2 bases and at J to 5 bases, leaving 8 bases not matched to a gene. The CDR3 has 15 amino acids. Germline CDR1 and CDR2: MNHEY and SVGEGT. Sequencing used immunoSEQ multiplex PCR; TCRdb keeps in-frame clones, though not all of them. The sample lists 200,000 to 250,000 clones; 70% to 90% were seen once. This sequence originates from a woman aged 45-65 years with COVID-19, enrolled during active disease. The sample consisted of peripheral blood. J is TRBJ2-7 and V is TRBV6-2 or TRBV6-3; TRBD1 matches 8 bases. As DNA, the CDR3 is TGTGCCAGCAGTTACCCTCGGACAGGGTTAGACGAGCAGTACTTC. Translation: CASSYPRTGLDEQYF.